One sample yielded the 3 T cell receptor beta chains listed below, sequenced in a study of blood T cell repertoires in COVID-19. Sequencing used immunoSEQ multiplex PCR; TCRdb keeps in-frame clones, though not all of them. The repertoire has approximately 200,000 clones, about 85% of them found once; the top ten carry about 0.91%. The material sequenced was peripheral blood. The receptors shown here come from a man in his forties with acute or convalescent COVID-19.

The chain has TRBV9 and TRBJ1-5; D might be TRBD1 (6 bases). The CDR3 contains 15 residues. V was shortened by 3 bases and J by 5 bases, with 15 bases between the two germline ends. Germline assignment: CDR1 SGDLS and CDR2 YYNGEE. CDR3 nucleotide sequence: TGTGCCAGCAGCGCCCAGGACAGCGGAGATCAGCCCCAGCATTTT. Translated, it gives CASSAQDSGDQPQHF. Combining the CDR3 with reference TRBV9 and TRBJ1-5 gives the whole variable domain DSGVTQTPKHLITATGQRVTLRCSPRSGDLSVYWYQQSLDQGLQFLIQYYNGEERAKGNILERFSAQQFPDLHSELNLSSLELGDSALYFCASSAQDSGDQPQHFGDGTRLSIL.

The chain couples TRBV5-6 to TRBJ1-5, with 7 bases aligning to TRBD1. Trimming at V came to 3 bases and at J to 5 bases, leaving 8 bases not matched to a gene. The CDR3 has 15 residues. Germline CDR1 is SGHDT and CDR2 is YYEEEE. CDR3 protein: CASSSLDRDYQPQHF. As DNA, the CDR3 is TGTGCCAGCAGCTCTCTCGACAGGGATTATCAGCCCCAGCATTTT.

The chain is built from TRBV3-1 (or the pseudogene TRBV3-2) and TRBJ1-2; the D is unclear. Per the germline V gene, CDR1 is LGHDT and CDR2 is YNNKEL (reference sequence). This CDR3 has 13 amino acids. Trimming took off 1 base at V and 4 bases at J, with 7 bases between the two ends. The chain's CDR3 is CASSQAGPYGYTF. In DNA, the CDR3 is TGTGCCAGCAGCCAAGCAGGCCCCTATGGCTACACCTTC.